Below, 13 T cell receptor beta chains from the same sample are listed, as sequenced in a study of cytomegalovirus exposure and HLA in healthy donors. PCR used 60 Vbeta primers and 13 Jbeta primers. The data were produced by immunoSEQ multiplex PCR, yet TCRdb's version contains in-frame clones alone and is incomplete. The table records roughly 160,000 clones, about four fifths of them present only once. The sequenced material came from PBMCs. These receptors were collected from a male donor in good health and CMV-seronegative.

This rearrangement joins TRBV7-6 to TRBJ2-3, with 13 positions matching TRBD2. V shed 5 bases, J shed 0 bases, and the junction held 2 bases outside the gene matches. Germline V gene lookup returns CDR1 SGHVS and CDR2 FNYEAQ. The CDR3 runs 16 residues. The CDR3 DNA is TGTGCCAGCAGCCCACTAGCGGGGGGGAGCACAGATACGCAGTATTTT. Residues: CASSPLAGGSTDTQYF.

Worth noting for this clone: Other nucleotide sequences from this sample produce the same CDR3. V and J are TRBV5-4 and TRBJ2-3, with D perhaps matching TRBD2 (6 bases). This CDR3 has 13 residues. The germline V and J ends were trimmed by 0 bases and 4 bases, with 6 bases remaining between them. Germline loops: CDR1 SGHNT, CDR2 YYREEE (reference sequence). CDR3 loop: CASSLAGADTQYF. The CDR3 DNA reads TGTGCCAGCAGCTTGGCGGGGGCAGATACGCAGTATTTT.

The V and J genes are TRBV7-9 and TRBJ2-5, with 12 bases fitting TRBD2. CDR3 size: 15 residues. V trimming: 7 bases; J trimming: 4 bases; junction bases outside the gene matches: 7. The germline gives CDR1 SEHNR, CDR2 FQNEAQ (reference sequence). CDR3 sequence reads: CASTKEGLAGETQYF. The CDR3, as DNA: TGTGCCAGCACCAAAGAGGGACTAGCGGGAGAGACCCAGTACTTC.

The gene calls are TRBV15 and TRBJ2-7; 12 bases fit TRBD1. CDR1 is LNHNV, CDR2 YYDKDF, per germline (reference sequence). The V and J ends lost 5 bases and 7 bases, in that order; junction bases with no gene match: 6. CDR3 length: 14 amino acids. This chain's CDR3 is CATSWGQGASEQYF. CDR3 nucleotide sequence: TGTGCCACCAGCTGGGGACAGGGGGCGAGTGAGCAGTACTTC.

The gene calls are TRBV9 and TRBJ2-7; 11 nucleotides agree with TRBD1. CDR1 SGDLS and CDR2 YYNGEE come from the germline V gene. This CDR3 is 15 amino acids long. J was trimmed by 1 base and V by 4 bases; bases with no gene match: 4. The CDR3 protein is CASSPGQGASYEQYF. The CDR3 DNA follows: TGTGCCAGCAGCCCTGGACAGGGGGCATCCTACGAGCAGTACTTC.

This chain connects TRBV27 to TRBJ2-3; D might be TRBD1 (5 bases). The germline CDR1 and CDR2 sequences are MNHEY and SMNVEV (reference sequence). V lost 5 bases and J lost 1, with 10 bases in between. The CDR3 has 14 amino acids. CDR3 coding DNA: TGTGCCAGCAGTCTACTGACAGGCACAGATACGCAGTATTTT. It specifies CASSLLTGTDTQYF.

J is TRBJ1-2 and V is TRBV28; TRBD1 might be the D (5 bases). The germline V gene encodes CDR1 MDHEN and CDR2 SYDVKM. The CDR3 extends over 13 amino acids. Trimming took off 2 bases at V and 6 bases at J, with 10 bases between the two ends. The CDR3 is CASSLPGIDGYTF. DNA of the CDR3: TGTGCCAGCAGTTTACCAGGGATTGATGGCTACACCTTC.

This chain connects TRBV12-5 to TRBJ1-5; D perhaps matches TRBD1 (5 bases). V lost 7 bases and J lost 5, with 9 bases in between. The CDR3 spans 12 residues. The V gene's germline CDR1 is LGHNT and CDR2 FRNRAP. CDR3 coding DNA: TGTGCTAGTGCCGCGGGGGATCAGCCCCAGCATTTT. Its translation: CASAAGDQPQHF.

The chain employs TRBV6-1 and TRBJ1-6, with D possibly being TRBD1 (6 bases). The V end lost 1 base, the J end lost 7 bases, and 11 bases lay between the germline ends. The length of the CDR3 is 15 residues. Germline V gene data show CDR1 as MNHNS and CDR2 as SASEGT. The CDR3 bases are TGTGCCAGCAGTGAAGGTCACAGGGTGAATTCACCCCTCCACTTT. Protein product: CASSEGHRVNSPLHF.

This sequence joins TRBV10-3 and TRBJ2-1; no firm D call. CDR1 is ENHRY, CDR2 SYGVKD, per germline. The CDR3 extends over 16 amino acids. Trimming shortened V by 0 bases and J by 1 base, and 10 bases separated the two germline ends. The CDR3 bases are TGTGCCATCAGTGAGTCGATTACAGTTTCCTACAATGAGCAGTTCTTC. Its protein is CAISESITVSYNEQFF.

The chain recombines TRBV5-1 with TRBJ2-5, with unresolved D. The CDR3 is 13 residues long. V lost 4 bases to trimming and J lost 0 bases, with 7 bases between them. Germline lookup yields CDR1 SGHRS and CDR2 YFSETQ. The CDR3 nucleotides are TGCGCCAGCAGCCCCGCGTACCAAGAGACCCAGTACTTC. Translation: CASSPAYQETQYF.

The chain couples TRBV7-9 to TRBJ2-6; TRBD1 matches 8 bases. The length of the CDR3 is 12 residues. CDR1 is SEHNR, CDR2 FQNEAQ, per germline (reference sequence). Germline trimming cut 10 bases from V and 11 bases from J; bases unmatched to any gene: 7. In DNA form, the CDR3 reads TGTGCCATAGGGACAGGTGGCGACGTCCTGACTTTC. Protein sequence: CAIGTGGDVLTF.

The chain is built from TRBV28 and TRBJ1-2; 8 bases line up with TRBD1. This CDR3 is built from 13 residues. Germline CDR1 and CDR2: MDHEN and SYDVKM. V was pared by 6 bases and J by 2 bases, with 2 bases of the junction left unmatched. The CDR3 loop is CASSRQGNYGYTF. The DNA of the CDR3 is TGTGCCAGCAGCCGACAGGGGAACTATGGCTACACCTTC.